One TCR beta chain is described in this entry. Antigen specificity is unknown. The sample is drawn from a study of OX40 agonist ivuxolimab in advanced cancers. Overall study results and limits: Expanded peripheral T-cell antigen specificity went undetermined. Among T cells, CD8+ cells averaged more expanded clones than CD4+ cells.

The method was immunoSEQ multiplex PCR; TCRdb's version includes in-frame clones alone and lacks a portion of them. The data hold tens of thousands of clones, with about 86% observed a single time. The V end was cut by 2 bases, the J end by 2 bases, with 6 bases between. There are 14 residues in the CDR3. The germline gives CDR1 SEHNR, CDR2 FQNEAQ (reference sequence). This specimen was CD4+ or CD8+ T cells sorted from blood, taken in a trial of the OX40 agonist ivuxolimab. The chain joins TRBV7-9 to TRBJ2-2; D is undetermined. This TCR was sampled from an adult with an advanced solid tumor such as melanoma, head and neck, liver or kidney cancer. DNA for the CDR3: TGTGCCAGCAGCTTAACCTCTAACACCGGGGAGCTGTTTTTT. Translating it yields CASSLTSNTGELFF. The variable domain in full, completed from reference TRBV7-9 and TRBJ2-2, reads DTGVSQNPRHKITKRGQNVTFRCDPISEHNRLYWYRQTLGQGPEFLTYFQNEAQLEKSRLLSDRFSAERPKGSFSTLEIQRTEQGDSAMYLCASSLTSNTGELFFGEGSRLTVL.